Given below is one TCR beta chain in context. This CDR3 region has 14 residues. Germline trimming cut 3 bases from V and 2 bases from J; bases unmatched to any gene: 1. The germline gives CDR1 SGDLS, CDR2 YYNGEE. Authors' analysis steps: Amplified reference gene primers provided the basis for estimating nucleated cell counts. Using immunoSEQ multiplex PCR, the repertoire was profiled, and TCRdb retains in-frame clones only, with some absent. The V and J calls and the clone size are those of that table, but D and trimming were determined from the DNA. The sample has 100,000 to 150,000 clones; about 88% are singletons. The data originate from a study of blood T cell repertoires in COVID-19. Study as a whole: Donors in the United States, Italy and Spain gave samples during acute or convalescent COVID-19. Sources were T cells, B-cell-depleted T cells, or PBMCs; the material itself was cDNA or gDNA.

The gene calls are TRBV9 and TRBJ1-1; 10 bases fit TRBD1. The origin of this receptor is a man in his fifties or sixties with active COVID-19. Material: peripheral blood. CDR3: CASSGDRGNTEAFF. In nucleotides, the CDR3 is TGTGCCAGCAGCGGGGACAGGGGAAACACTGAAGCTTTCTTT.